This T cell receptor (beta chain) was obtained from a study of shared clonotypes between healthy human individuals. Across the whole study: Contributing individuals were a couple of females and a few males aged 18 to 49. A donor's plate count was three for CD4 naive and three for CD4 memory; CD8 naive had two and CD8 memory one.

The germline V gene encodes CDR1 KGHSH and CDR2 LQKENI. The CDR3 runs to 15 residues. The ends lost 1 base at V and 2 bases at J; junction bases unmatched: 0. Method: immunoSEQ multiplex PCR; TCRdb's copy keeps in-frame clones and lacks some. The data hold about 2.1 million clones, with just over 90% observed a single time. This clone has just a few counts. This specimen includes other DNA sequences encoding the same CDR3. Selected positively for CCR7 and CD45RO-negative, naive CD8 cells excluded terminally differentiated effector memory CD45RA+ cells. Sequencing input: naive CD8+ T cells from PBMCs. The TCR originated in a man aged 18 to 29 in good health. Some clones in this sample may be carry-over from other donors' samples. This chain connects TRBV18 to TRBJ2-5; TRBD1 agrees at 11 bases. The CDR3 DNA follows: TGTGCCAGCTCACCACGGGACAGGGGGCAAGAGACCCAGTACTTC. It encodes CASSPRDRGQETQYF.